This TCR beta chain was profiled in a study of cytomegalovirus exposure and HLA in healthy donors. This CDR3 contains 17 residues. The trim removed 5 bases at V and 7 bases at J, leaving 15 bases unmatched. Germline CDR1 reads SGHAT; CDR2 reads FQNNGV. Note on this clone: Its antigen remains unidentified.

Findings of the study overall: In a later analysis, at a false discovery rate of 0.05, 15,000 to 20,000 TCR beta sequences matched HLA alleles. Indistinguishable V segments such as TRBV6-2 and TRBV6-3 were excluded. Investigators reported over 150 TCR beta chains as tied to cytomegalovirus. Accurate prediction of most subjects' HLA-A and HLA-B alleles from TCR beta sequences was reported.

The primer mix had 60 Vbeta and 13 Jbeta primers. Sequencing used immunoSEQ multiplex PCR; TCRdb keeps in-frame clones, though not all of them. This sample contains some 130,000 clones. The V and J genes are TRBV11-2 and TRBJ2-7; 12 bases match TRBD2. The sequenced sample was PBMCs. The clonotype comes from a woman between 40 and 50 years old in good health and CMV-seropositive. The CDR3 DNA follows: TGTGCCAGCAGCCGCGGACTAGCGGGACGCCCAGTCGGGGAGCAGTACTTC. Encoded protein: CASSRGLAGRPVGEQYF.